This T cell receptor beta chain is from a study of T cell changes during pregnancy in multiple sclerosis (dated by TCRdb to between 2019 and 2020). General notes on the study: The study examined how the T cell repertoire changed over the course of pregnancy in women with multiple sclerosis.

Receptors were amplified or captured by the immunoSEQ multiplex PCR assay. In TCRdb, the immuneACCESS table is reduced to in-frame sequences with V and J assigned. These tables do not hold every clone; where another copy was compared, an unresolved V gene accounts for under half, and the others remain unexplained. The sample profile shows 55,000 to 65,000 clones; over 90% of them were found once. 0.85% of the sample goes to the ten largest clones. As regards this clone: Its cognate antigen has yet to be identified. The input lacks base qualities; no much larger clone sits a single base away.

Based on the germline V gene, the CDR1 and CDR2 sequences are ENHRY and SYGVKD. The junction carries 13 bases between V and J, which are trimmed by 3 bases and 6 bases respectively. The CDR3 covers 14 residues, taking in both the cysteine and the phenylalanine. Only the CDR3 portion is preserved as DNA: 42 bases, with reading frame beginning at the first base. The sequence was collected from a female donor with multiple sclerosis, enrolled in a pregnancy study. Material: peripheral blood, obtained in the first trimester of pregnancy. The rearrangement joined TRBV10-3 to TRBJ2-3, with the D gene uncertain. Here the CDR3 is given as CAISDPPSRDTQYF. The sequence in DNA is TGTGCCATCAGTGACCCACCGTCTCGGGATACGCAGTATTTT.